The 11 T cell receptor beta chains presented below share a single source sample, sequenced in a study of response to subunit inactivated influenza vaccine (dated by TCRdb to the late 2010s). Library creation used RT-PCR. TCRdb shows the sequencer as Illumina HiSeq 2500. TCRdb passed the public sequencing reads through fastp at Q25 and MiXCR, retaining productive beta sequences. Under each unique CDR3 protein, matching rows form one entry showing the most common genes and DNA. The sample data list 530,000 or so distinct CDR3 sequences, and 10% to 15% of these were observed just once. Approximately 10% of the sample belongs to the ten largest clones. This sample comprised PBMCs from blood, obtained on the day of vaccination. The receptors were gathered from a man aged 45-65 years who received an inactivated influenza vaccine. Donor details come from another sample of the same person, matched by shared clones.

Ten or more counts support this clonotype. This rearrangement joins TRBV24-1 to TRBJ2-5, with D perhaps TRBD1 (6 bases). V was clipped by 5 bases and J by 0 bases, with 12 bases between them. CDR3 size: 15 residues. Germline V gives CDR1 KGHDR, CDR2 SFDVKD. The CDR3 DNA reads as TGTGCCACCAGTGCAGGCCAGGGGTACCAAGAGACCCAGTACTTC. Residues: CATSAGQGYQETQYF.

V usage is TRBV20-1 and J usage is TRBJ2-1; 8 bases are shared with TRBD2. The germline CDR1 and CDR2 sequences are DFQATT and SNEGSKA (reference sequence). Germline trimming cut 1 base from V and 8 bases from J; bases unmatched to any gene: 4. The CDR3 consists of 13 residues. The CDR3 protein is CSARGGTRDEQFF. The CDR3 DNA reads TGCAGTGCTAGAGGGGGGACTAGGGATGAGCAGTTCTTC.

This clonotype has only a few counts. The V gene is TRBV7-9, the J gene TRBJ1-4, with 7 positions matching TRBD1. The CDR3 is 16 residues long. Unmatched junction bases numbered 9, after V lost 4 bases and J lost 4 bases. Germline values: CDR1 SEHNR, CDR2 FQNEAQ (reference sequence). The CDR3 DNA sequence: TGTGCCAGCAGCTCAAACGCCGGGACAGTTAATGAAAAACTGTTTTTT. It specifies CASSSNAGTVNEKLFF.

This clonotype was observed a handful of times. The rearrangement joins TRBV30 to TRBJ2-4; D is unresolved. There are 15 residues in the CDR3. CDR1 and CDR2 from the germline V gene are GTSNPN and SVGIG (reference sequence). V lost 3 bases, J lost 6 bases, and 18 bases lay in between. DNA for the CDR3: TGTGCCTGGAGCCAAGAAATATACGGTGGAAACATTCAGTACTTC. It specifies CAWSQEIYGGNIQYF. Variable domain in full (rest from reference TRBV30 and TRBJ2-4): SQTIHQWPATLVQPVGSPLSLECTVEGTSNPNLYWYRQAAGRGLQLLFYSVGIGQISSEVPQNLSASRPQDRQFILSSKKLLLSDSGFYLCAWSQEIYGGNIQYFGAGTRLSVL.

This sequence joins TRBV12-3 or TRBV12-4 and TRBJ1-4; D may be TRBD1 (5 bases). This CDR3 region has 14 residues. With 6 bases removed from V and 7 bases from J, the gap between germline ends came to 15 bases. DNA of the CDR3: TGTGCCAGCAGGACACAGGCCTTGAGTGAAAAACTGTTTTTT. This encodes CASRTQALSEKLFF.

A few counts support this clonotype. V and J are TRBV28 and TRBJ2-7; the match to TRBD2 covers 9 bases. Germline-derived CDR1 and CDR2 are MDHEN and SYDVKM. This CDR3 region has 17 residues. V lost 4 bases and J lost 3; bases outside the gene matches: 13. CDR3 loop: CASSWKTGTSSSYEQYF. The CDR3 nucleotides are TGTGCCAGCAGTTGGAAAACCGGGACTAGCAGCAGCTACGAGCAGTACTTC.

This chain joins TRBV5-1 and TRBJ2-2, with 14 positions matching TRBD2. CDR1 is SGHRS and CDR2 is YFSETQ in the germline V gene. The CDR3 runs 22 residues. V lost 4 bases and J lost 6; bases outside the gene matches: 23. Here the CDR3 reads CASSGRQGSTSGRAKVAGELFF. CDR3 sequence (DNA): TGCGCCAGCAGCGGAAGACAAGGTTCGACTAGCGGGAGGGCCAAGGTGGCCGGGGAGCTGTTTTTT. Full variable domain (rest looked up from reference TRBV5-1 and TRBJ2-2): KAGVTQTPRYLIKTRGQQVTLSCSPISGHRSVSWYQQTPGQGLQFLFEYFSETQRNKGNFPGRFSGRQFSNSRSEMNVSTLELGDSALYLCASSGRQGSTSGRAKVAGELFFGEGSRLTVL.

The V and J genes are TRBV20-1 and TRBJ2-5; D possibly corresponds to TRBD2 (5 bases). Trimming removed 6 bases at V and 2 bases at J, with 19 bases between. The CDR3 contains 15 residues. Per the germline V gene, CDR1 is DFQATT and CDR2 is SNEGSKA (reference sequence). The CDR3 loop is CSAESRGRRQETQYF. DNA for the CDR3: TGCAGTGCCGAATCCCGGGGAAGGAGACAAGAGACCCAGTACTTC.

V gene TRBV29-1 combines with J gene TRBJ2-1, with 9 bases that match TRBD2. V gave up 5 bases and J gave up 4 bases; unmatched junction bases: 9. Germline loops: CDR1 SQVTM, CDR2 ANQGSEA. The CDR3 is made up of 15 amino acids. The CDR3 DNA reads TGCAGCGTTAGGGCGACTAGCGGAATTTACAATGAGCAGTTCTTC. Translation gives CSVRATSGIYNEQFF.

The CDR3 coding sequence is TGCAGTGCCAGGACGGTGCGAGCGAGGACCCAGTACTTC. It specifies CSARTVRARTQYF. The V call is TRBV20-1, the J call TRBJ2-5; D not certain. Germline V gene data show CDR1 as DFQATT and CDR2 as SNEGSKA (reference sequence). V lost 6 bases to trimming and J lost 7 bases, with 18 bases between them. The CDR3 spans 13 residues.

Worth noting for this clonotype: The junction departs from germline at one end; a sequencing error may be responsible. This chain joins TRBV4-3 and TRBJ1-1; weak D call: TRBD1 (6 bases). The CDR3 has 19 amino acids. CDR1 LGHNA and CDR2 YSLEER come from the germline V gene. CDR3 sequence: CANSQDLARGSSTDTEAFF. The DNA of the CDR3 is TGCGCCAACAGCCAAGACTTGGCCAGGGGATCGTCTACGGACACTGAAGCTTTCTTT.